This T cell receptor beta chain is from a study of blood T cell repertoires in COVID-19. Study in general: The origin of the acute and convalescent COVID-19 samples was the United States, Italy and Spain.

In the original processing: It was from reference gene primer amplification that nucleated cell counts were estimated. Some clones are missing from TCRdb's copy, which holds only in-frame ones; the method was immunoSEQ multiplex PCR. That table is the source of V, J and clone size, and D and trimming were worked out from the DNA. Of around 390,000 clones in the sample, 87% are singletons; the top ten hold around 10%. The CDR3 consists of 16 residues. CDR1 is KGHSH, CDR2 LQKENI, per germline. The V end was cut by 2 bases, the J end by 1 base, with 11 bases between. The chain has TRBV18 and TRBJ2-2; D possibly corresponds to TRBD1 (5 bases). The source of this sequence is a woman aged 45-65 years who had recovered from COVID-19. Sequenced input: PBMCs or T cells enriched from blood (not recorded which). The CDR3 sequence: CASSPTAGLNTGELFF. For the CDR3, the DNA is TGTGCCAGCTCACCAACTGCAGGGTTGAACACCGGGGAGCTGTTTTTT.